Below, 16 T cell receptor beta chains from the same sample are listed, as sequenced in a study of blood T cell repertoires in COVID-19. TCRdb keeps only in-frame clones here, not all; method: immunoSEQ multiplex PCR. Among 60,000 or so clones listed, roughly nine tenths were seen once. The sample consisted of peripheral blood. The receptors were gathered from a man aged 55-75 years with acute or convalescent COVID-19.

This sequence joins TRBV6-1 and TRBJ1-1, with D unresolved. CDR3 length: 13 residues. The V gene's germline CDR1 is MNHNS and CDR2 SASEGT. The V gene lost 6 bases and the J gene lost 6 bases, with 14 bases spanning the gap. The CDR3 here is CASSPSIMSEAFF. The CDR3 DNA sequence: TGTGCCAGCAGCCCGAGTATAATGTCTGAAGCTTTCTTT.

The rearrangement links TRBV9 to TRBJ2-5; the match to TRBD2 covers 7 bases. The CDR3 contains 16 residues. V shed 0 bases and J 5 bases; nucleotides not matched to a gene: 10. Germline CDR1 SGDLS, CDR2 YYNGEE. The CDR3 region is CASSVVGGGTMETQYF. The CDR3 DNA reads TGTGCCAGCAGCGTAGTCGGCGGGGGTACGATGGAGACCCAGTACTTC.

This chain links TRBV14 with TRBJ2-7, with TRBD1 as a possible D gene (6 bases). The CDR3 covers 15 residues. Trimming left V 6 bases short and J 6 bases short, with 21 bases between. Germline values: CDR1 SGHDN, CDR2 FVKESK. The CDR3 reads CASRIRDTTSGEQYF. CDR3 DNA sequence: TGTGCCAGCAGAATCCGGGACACAACGTCGGGCGAGCAGTACTTC.

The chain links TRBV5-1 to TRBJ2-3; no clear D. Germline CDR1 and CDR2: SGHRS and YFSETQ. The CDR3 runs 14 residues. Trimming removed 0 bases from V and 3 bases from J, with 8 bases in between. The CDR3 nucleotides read TGCGCCAGCAGCTTGGAAGGAGTTACAGATACGCAGTATTTT. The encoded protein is CASSLEGVTDTQYF.

CDR3: CASSVSTGREKLFF. The CDR3 nucleotides read TGTGCCAGCAGCGTATCGACAGGAAGAGAAAAACTGTTTTTT. The J gene is TRBJ1-4, the V gene TRBV9; a possible D gene is TRBD1 (6 bases). Between the trimmed V and J ends, which lost 1 base and 8 bases, there was a span of 12 bases. The V gene's germline CDR1 is SGDLS and CDR2 YYNGEE. The CDR3 length is 14 residues.

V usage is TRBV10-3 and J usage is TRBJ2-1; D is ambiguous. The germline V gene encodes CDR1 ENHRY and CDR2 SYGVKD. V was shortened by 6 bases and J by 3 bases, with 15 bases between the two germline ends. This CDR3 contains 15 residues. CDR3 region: CAIRPQRGFYNEQFF. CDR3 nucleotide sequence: TGTGCCATCAGACCCCAAAGAGGTTTCTACAATGAGCAGTTCTTC.

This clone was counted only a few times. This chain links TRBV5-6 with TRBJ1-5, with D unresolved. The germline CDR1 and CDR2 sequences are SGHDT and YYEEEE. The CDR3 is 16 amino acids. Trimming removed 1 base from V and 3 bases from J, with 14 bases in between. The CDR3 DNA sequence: TGTGCCAGCAGCTTGTACACAGAGAATACCAATCAGCCCCAGCATTTT. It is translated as CASSLYTENTNQPQHF.

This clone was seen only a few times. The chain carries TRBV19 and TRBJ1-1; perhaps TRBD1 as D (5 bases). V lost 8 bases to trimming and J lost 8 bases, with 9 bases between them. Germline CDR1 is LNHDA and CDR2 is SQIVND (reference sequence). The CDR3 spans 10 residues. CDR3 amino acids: CASGASEAFF. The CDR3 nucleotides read TGTGCCAGTGGGGCCTCGGAAGCTTTCTTT.

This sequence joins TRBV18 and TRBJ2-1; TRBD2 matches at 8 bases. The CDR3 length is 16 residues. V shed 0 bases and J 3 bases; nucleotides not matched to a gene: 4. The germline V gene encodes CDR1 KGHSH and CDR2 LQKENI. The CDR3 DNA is TGTGCCAGCTCACCACCGGGCGGGGGGAACTACAATGAGCAGTTCTTC. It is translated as CASSPPGGGNYNEQFF.

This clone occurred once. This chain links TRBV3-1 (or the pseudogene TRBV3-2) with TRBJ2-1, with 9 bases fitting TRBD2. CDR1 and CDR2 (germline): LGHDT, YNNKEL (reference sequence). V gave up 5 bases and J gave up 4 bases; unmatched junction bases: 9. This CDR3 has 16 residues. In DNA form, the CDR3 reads TGTGCCAGCAGCTTTTTTGCGGGGGGGCCGTACAATGAGCAGTTCTTC. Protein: CASSFFAGGPYNEQFF.

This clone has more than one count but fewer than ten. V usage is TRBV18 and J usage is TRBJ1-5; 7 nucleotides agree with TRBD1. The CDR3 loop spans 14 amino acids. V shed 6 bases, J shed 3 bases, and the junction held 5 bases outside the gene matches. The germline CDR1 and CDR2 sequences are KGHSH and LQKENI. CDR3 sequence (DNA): TGTGCCAGCTCCCTCGGACAGGACAATCAGCCCCAGCATTTT. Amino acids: CASSLGQDNQPQHF.

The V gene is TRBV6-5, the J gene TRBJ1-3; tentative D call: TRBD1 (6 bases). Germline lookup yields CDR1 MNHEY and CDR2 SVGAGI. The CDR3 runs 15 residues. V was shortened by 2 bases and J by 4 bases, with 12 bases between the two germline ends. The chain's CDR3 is CASSYARGIGNTIYF. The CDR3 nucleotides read TGTGCCAGCAGTTACGCGAGGGGGATCGGAAACACCATATATTTT.

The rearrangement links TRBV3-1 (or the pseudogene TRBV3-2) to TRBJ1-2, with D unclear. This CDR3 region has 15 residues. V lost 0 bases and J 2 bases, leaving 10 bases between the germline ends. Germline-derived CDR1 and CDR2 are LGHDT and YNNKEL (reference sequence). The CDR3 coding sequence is TGTGCCAGCAGCCAAGAACCCCAGAGGAACTATGGCTACACCTTC. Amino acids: CASSQEPQRNYGYTF.

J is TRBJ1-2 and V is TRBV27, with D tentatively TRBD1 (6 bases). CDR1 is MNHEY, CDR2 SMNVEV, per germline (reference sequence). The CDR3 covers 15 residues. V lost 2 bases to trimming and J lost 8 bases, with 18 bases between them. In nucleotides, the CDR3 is TGTGCCAGCAGTTTACGTGCCAGCCTACAGGGAGGCTACACCTTC. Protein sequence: CASSLRASLQGGYTF.

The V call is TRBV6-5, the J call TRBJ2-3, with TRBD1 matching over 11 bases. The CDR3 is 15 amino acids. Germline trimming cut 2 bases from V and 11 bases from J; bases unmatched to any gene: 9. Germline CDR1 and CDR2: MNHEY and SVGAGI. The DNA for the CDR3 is TGTGCCAGCAGTTACGTGGGGACAGGGGGAGGCGTGCAGTATTTT. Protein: CASSYVGTGGGVQYF.

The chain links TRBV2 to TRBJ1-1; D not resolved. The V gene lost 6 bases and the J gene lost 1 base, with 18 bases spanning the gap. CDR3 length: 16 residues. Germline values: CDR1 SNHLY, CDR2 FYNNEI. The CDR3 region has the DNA TGTGCCAGCAGAACTCTTATGTTACAGTCGAACACTGAAGCTTTCTTT. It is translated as CASRTLMLQSNTEAFF.